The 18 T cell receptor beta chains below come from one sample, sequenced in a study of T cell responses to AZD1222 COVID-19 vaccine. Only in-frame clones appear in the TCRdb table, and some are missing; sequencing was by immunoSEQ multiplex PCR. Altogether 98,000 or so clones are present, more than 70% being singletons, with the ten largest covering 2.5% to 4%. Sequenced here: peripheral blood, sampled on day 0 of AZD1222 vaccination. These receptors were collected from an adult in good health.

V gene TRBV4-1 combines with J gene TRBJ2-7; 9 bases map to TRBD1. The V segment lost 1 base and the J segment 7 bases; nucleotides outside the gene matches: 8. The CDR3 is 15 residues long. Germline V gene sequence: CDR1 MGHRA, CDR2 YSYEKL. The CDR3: CASSQGPRGQGEQYF. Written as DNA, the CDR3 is TGCGCCAGCAGCCAAGGCCCCAGAGGACAGGGGGAGCAGTACTTC.

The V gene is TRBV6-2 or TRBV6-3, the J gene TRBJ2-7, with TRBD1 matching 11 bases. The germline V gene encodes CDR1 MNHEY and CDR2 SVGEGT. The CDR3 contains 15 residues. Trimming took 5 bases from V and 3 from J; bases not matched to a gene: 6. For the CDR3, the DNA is TGTGCCAGCAGTCCCGGACAGGGGGCGAACTACGAGCAGTACTTC. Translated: CASSPGQGANYEQYF.

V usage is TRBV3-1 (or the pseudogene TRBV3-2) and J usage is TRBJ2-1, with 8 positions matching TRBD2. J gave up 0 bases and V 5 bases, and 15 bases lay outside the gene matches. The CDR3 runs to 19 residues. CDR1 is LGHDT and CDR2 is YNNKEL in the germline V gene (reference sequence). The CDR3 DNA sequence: TGTGCCAGCAGCGTGAGGTCTCGCGGGGGGCCGAGCTCCTACAATGAGCAGTTCTTC. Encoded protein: CASSVRSRGGPSSYNEQFF.

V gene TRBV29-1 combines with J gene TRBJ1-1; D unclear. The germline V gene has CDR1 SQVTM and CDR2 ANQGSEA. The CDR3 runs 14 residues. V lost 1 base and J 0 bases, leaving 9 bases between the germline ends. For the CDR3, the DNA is TGCAGCGTTGAAGTTCGGCAATTGAACACTGAAGCTTTCTTT. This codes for CSVEVRQLNTEAFF.

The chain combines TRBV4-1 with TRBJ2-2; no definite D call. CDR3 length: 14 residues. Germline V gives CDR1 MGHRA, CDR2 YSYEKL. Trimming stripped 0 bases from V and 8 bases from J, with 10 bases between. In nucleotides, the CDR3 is TGCGCCAGCAGCCAAGAACCGGCCGGGGGGGAGCTGTTTTTT. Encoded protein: CASSQEPAGGELFF.

CDR3 residues: CAIRGEGEQPQHF. The DNA for the CDR3 is TGTGCCATCAGGGGAGAGGGGGAACAGCCCCAGCATTTT. J is TRBJ1-5 and V is TRBV10-3; TRBD1 is a possible D gene (6 bases). V dropped 6 bases and J dropped 7 bases, with 13 bases sitting between them. The germline V gene has CDR1 ENHRY and CDR2 SYGVKD. The CDR3 is made up of 13 amino acids.

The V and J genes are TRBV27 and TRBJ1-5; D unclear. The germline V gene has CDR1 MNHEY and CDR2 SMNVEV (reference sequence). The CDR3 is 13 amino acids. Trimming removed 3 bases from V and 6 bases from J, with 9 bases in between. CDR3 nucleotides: TGTGCCAGCAGTTTGAGGTTACCTCAGCCCCAGCATTTT. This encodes CASSLRLPQPQHF.

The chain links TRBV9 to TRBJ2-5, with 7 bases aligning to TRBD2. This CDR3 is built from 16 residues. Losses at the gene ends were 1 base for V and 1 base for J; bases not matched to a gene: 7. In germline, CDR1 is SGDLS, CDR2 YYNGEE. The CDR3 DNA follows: TGTGCCAGCAGCGTATTTGGCGGGGGAACCCAAGAGACCCAGTACTTC. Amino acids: CASSVFGGGTQETQYF. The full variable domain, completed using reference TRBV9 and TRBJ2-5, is DSGVTQTPKHLITATGQRVTLRCSPRSGDLSVYWYQQSLDQGLQFLIQYYNGEERAKGNILERFSAQQFPDLHSELNLSSLELGDSALYFCASSVFGGGTQETQYFGPGTRLLVL.

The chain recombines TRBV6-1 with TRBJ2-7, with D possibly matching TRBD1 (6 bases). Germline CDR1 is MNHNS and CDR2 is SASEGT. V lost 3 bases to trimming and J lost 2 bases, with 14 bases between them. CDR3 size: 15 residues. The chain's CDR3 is CASSDSGTLTYEQYF. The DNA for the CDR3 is TGTGCCAGCAGTGATTCGGGGACACTTACCTACGAGCAGTACTTC.

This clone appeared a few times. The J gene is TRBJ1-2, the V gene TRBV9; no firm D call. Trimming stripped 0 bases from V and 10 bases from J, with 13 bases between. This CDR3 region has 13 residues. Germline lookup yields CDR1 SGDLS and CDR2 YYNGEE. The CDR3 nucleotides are TGTGCCAGCAGCGTAGACCTGTTGGAGGTCTACACCTTC. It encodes CASSVDLLEVYTF.

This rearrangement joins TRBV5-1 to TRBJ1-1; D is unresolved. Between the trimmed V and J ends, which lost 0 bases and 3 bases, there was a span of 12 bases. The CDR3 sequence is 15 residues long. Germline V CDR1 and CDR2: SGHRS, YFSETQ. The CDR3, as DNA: TGCGCCAGCAGCTTGGATCCGGCGAGGGACACTGAAGCTTTCTTT. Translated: CASSLDPARDTEAFF.

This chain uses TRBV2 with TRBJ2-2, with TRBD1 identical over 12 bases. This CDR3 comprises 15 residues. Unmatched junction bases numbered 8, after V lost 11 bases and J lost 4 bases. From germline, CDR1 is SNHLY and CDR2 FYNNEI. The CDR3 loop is CAGGGQGAPTGELFF. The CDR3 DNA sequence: TGTGCCGGAGGGGGACAGGGGGCGCCCACCGGGGAGCTGTTTTTT.

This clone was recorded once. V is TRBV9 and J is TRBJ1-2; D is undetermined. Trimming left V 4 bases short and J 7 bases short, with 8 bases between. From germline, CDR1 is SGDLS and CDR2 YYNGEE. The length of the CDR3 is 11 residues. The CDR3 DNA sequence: TGTGCCAGCAGCTTCGTAGGTGGCTACACCTTC. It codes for CASSFVGGYTF. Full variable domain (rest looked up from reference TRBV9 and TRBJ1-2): DSGVTQTPKHLITATGQRVTLRCSPRSGDLSVYWYQQSLDQGLQFLIQYYNGEERAKGNILERFSAQQFPDLHSELNLSSLELGDSALYFCASSFVGGYTFGSGTRLTVV.

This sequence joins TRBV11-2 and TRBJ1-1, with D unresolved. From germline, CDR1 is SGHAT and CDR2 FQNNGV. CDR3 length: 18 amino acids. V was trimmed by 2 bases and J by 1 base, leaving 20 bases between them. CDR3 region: CASSLWASASSENTEAFF. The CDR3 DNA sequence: TGTGCCAGCAGCTTATGGGCGTCGGCAAGCAGTGAGAACACTGAAGCTTTCTTT.

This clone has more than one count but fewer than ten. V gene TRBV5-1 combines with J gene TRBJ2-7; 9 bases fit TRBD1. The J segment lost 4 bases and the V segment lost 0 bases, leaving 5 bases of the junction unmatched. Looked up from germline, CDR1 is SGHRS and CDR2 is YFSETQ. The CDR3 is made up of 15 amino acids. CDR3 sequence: CASSLVGTGWYEQYF. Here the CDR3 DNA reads TGCGCCAGCAGCTTGGTAGGGACAGGGTGGTACGAGCAGTACTTC.

The CDR3 DNA reads TGTGCCAGTAGTCGAAGACAGGGGGGAGAGACCCAGTACTTC. Protein sequence: CASSRRQGGETQYF. J is TRBJ2-5 and V is TRBV19; 9 bases align to TRBD1. This CDR3 has 14 residues. CDR1 LNHDA and CDR2 SQIVND come from the germline V gene (reference sequence). V lost 5 bases to trimming and J lost 4 bases; unmatched junction nucleotides: 5. Full variable domain (rest looked up from reference TRBV19 and TRBJ2-5): DGGITQSPKYLFRKEGQNVTLSCEQNLNHDAMYWYRQDPGQGLRLIYYSQIVNDFQKGDIAEGYSVSREKKESFPLTVTSAQKNPTAFYLCASSRRQGGETQYFGPGTRLLVL.

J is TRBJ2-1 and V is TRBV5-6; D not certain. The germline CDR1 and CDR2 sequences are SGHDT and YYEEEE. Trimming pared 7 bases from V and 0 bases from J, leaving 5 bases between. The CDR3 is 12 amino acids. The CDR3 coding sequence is TGTGCCAGCGGCAGCTCCTACAATGAGCAGTTCTTC. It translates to CASGSSYNEQFF.

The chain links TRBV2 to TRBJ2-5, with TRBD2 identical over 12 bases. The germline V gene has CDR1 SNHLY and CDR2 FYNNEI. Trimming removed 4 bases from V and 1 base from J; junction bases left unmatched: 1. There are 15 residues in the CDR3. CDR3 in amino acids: CASSGLAGAQETQYF. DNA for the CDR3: TGTGCCAGCAGTGGACTAGCGGGGGCCCAAGAGACCCAGTACTTC.